Listed below are T cell receptor beta chains from one sample, sequenced in a study of beta chain features in type 1 diabetes. Libraries were prepared by immunoSEQ multiplex PCR; TCRdb keeps only in-frame clonotypes and omits some of them. The table shows fewer than 350,000 clones, with approximately 16% occurring only once. Sample: naive CD4+ T cells from blood. These receptors originate from a man aged 18 to 35 with type 1 diabetes. Each CDR3 is given with its conserved first and last residue. Fields, in order: J gene, clone size, D gene, V gene, CDR3 DNA, CDR3 protein. D genes are given only for firm matches. Only some rows state a clone size, as once, few, many or a class for expanded clones.

J gene: TRBJ1-5
clone size: .
D gene: .
V gene: TRBV4-1
CDR3 DNA: TGCGCCAGCAGCCAAGTGAAGGGGCCCTCCTATCAGCCCCAGCATTTT
CDR3 protein: CASSQVKGPSYQPQHF

J gene: TRBJ2-1
clone size: .
D gene: .
V gene: TRBV11-2
CDR3 DNA: TGTGCCAGCAGCTTGACACGGGAGAGCTCCTACAATGAGCAGTTCTTC
CDR3 protein: CASSLTRESSYNEQFF

J gene: TRBJ1-1
clone size: few
D gene: TRBD1
V gene: TRBV28
CDR3 DNA: TGTGCCAGCAGTTTCCAGGGGGCGCACACTGAAGCTTTCTTT
CDR3 protein: CASSFQGAHTEAFF

J gene: TRBJ2-1
clone size: few
D gene: .
V gene: TRBV5-6
CDR3 DNA: TGTGCCAGCAGATTCGGGTGGTCACAGGCTAACTACAATGAGCAGTTCTTC
CDR3 protein: CASRFGWSQANYNEQFF

J gene: TRBJ2-3
clone size: .
D gene: TRBD2
V gene: TRBV9
CDR3 DNA: TGTGCCAGCAGCGTCCTAGCGGGAGTGGATACGCAGTATTTT
CDR3 protein: CASSVLAGVDTQYF

J gene: TRBJ2-5
clone size: few
D gene: .
V gene: TRBV5-4
CDR3 DNA: TGTGCCAGCAGCTTGGCCGCGGGTGAGACCCAGTACTTC
CDR3 protein: CASSLAAGETQYF

J gene: TRBJ2-7
clone size: few
D gene: .
V gene: TRBV7-2
CDR3 DNA: TGTGCCAGCAGCCTACTAGGCTACGAGCAGTACTTC
CDR3 protein: CASSLLGYEQYF

J gene: TRBJ2-5
clone size: .
D gene: TRBD2
V gene: TRBV28
CDR3 DNA: TGTGCCAGCAGTTTTAGCGGGACTGAGACCCAGTACTTC
CDR3 protein: CASSFSGTETQYF

J gene: TRBJ2-1
clone size: .
D gene: .
V gene: TRBV10-3
CDR3 DNA: TGTGCCATCAGTGATATGGACACCTCCTACAATGAGCAGTTCTTC
CDR3 protein: CAISDMDTSYNEQFF

J gene: TRBJ1-2
clone size: few
D gene: .
V gene: TRBV18
CDR3 DNA: TGTGCCAGCTCACCACGGGCATTTGGCTACACCTTC
CDR3 protein: CASSPRAFGYTF

J gene: TRBJ2-7
clone size: .
D gene: TRBD1
V gene: TRBV19
CDR3 DNA: TGTGCCAGTAGTATAGCCTCCACAGGGGGCTCCTACGAGCAGTACTTC
CDR3 protein: CASSIASTGGSYEQYF

J gene: TRBJ2-7
clone size: .
D gene: .
V gene: TRBV18
CDR3 DNA: TGTGCCAGCTCACTGGGCCCCTCCTACGAGCAGTACTTC
CDR3 protein: CASSLGPSYEQYF

J gene: TRBJ1-5
clone size: few
D gene: .
V gene: TRBV19
CDR3 DNA: TGTGCCAGTAGTATGAACCGCGTTCAGCCCCAGCATTTT
CDR3 protein: CASSMNRVQPQHF

J gene: TRBJ2-2
clone size: few
D gene: TRBD2
V gene: TRBV5-4
CDR3 DNA: TGTGCCAGCAGCCCCCCCCGGCCGGGGGGCGGGGAGCTGTTTTTT
CDR3 protein: CASSPPRPGGGELFF

J gene: TRBJ2-1
clone size: few
D gene: TRBD2
V gene: TRBV5-1
CDR3 DNA: TGCGCCAGCAGCTTGGGGCTAGCGGGGGGCTACAATGAGCAGTTCTTC
CDR3 protein: CASSLGLAGGYNEQFF

J gene: TRBJ2-1
clone size: .
D gene: .
V gene: TRBV5-4
CDR3 DNA: TGTGCCAGCAGCTCCAAATCCGGGGCCTACAATGAGCAGTTCTTC
CDR3 protein: CASSSKSGAYNEQFF

J gene: TRBJ2-5
clone size: few
D gene: .
V gene: TRBV5-1
CDR3 DNA: TGCGCCAGCAGCTACAATAGCGGTCAAGAGACCCAGTACTTC
CDR3 protein: CASSYNSGQETQYF

J gene: TRBJ1-2
clone size: .
D gene: .
V gene: TRBV7-2
CDR3 DNA: TGTGCCAGCAGCCCCATGGGCAGTTATGGCTACACCTTC
CDR3 protein: CASSPMGSYGYTF